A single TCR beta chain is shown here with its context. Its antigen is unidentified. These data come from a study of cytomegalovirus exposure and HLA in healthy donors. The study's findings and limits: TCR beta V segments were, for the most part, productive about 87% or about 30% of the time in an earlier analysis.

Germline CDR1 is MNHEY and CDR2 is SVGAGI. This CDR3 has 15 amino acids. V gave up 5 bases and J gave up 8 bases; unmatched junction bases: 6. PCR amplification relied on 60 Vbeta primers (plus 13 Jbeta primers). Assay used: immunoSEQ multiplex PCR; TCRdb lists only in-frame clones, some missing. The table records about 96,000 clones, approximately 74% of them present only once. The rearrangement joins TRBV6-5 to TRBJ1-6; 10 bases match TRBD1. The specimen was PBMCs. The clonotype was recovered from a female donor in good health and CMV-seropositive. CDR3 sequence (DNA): TGTGCCAGCAGTAGAGGGACAGGGGCGGATTCACCCCTCCACTTT. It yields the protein CASSRGTGADSPLHF.